The 8 T cell receptor beta chains below were found in one sample sequenced in a study of cytomegalovirus exposure and HLA in healthy donors. The PCR was carried out with 60 Vbeta primers and 13 Jbeta primers. Profiling relied on immunoSEQ multiplex PCR, and the TCRdb table lists in-frame clones only, not all of them. The table lists roughly 150,000 clones, more than 60% of them singletons. Source material: PBMCs. The origin of the receptors is a man under 40 in good health and CMV-seropositive.

In its sample, this clone was seen once. The chain combines TRBV2 with TRBJ1-4; D is possibly TRBD1 (5 bases). The CDR3 contains 13 residues. Trimming removed 1 base from V and 7 bases from J, with 7 bases in between. CDR1 is SNHLY and CDR2 is FYNNEI in the germline V gene. In DNA form, the CDR3 reads TGTGCCAGCAGTGAAGACAGGAGTGAAAAACTGTTTTTT. This encodes CASSEDRSEKLFF.

This clone was seen more than once but under ten times. V is TRBV5-6 and J is TRBJ1-1, with TRBD1 as a possible D gene (6 bases). CDR1 SGHDT and CDR2 YYEEEE come from the germline V gene. CDR3 length: 17 amino acids. V was shortened by 2 bases and J by 3 bases, with 20 bases between the two germline ends. CDR3 DNA: TGTGCCAGCAGCTTACACAGGGACACCTCCTTGGACACTGAAGCTTTCTTT. Translation: CASSLHRDTSLDTEAFF.

V is TRBV28 and J is TRBJ1-1, with TRBD1 as a possible D gene (6 bases). There are 13 residues in the CDR3. CDR1 is MDHEN and CDR2 is SYDVKM in the germline V gene. V lost 6 bases, J lost 2 bases, and 10 bases lay in between. As DNA, the CDR3 is TGTGCCAGCAGGCAGGGGCTTAACACTGAAGCTTTCTTT. Translating it yields CASRQGLNTEAFF.

The sample holds one count of this clone. V is TRBV19 and J is TRBJ2-7; 12 bases fit TRBD2. There are 18 residues in the CDR3. Germline loops: CDR1 LNHDA, CDR2 SQIVND (reference sequence). The V segment lost 3 bases and the J segment 2 bases; nucleotides outside the gene matches: 11. CDR3 sequence: CASSIQTSGSTGAYEQYF. CDR3 nucleotide sequence: TGTGCCAGTAGTATCCAGACTAGCGGGAGTACGGGGGCCTACGAGCAGTACTTC.

V gene TRBV9 combines with J gene TRBJ1-4; D uncertain. Germline V gene data show CDR1 as SGDLS and CDR2 as YYNGEE. The V end lost 0 bases, the J end lost 8 bases, and 11 bases lay between the germline ends. This CDR3 contains 14 residues. CDR3 coding DNA: TGTGCCAGCAGCGTAGAAGGGAGTGGGGAAAAACTGTTTTTT. Amino acids: CASSVEGSGEKLFF.

This clone has just a few counts. CDR3 sequence reads: CASSSLADTDTQYF. In DNA form, the CDR3 reads TGTGCCAGCAGTTCACTAGCGGACACAGATACGCAGTATTTT. The chain combines TRBV6-5 with TRBJ2-3; 8 bases are a match to TRBD2. The CDR3 is made up of 14 amino acids. V dropped 4 bases and J dropped 2; count of bases not matched to a gene: 2. Germline V gives CDR1 MNHEY, CDR2 SVGAGI.

This clone has more than one count but fewer than ten. One end of the junction does not line up with germline, which may come from a read error. V is TRBV5-1 and J is TRBJ1-5; no reliable D call. Germline lookup yields CDR1 SGHRS and CDR2 YFSETQ. The CDR3 totals 14 residues. The CDR3 DNA follows: TGTGCCAGCAGCGAGGGCCTGAGCAATCAGCCCCAGCATTTT. Protein sequence: CASSEGLSNQPQHF.

This clone was seen a single time. V and J are TRBV7-8 and TRBJ1-6; TRBD1 might be the D (5 bases). This CDR3 is 15 amino acids long. With 4 bases removed from V and 7 bases from J, the gap between germline ends came to 14 bases. CDR1 is SGHVS and CDR2 is FQNEAQ in the germline V gene. The CDR3 sequence: CASSSRQIPNSPLHF. As DNA, the CDR3 is TGTGCCAGCAGCTCACGACAGATCCCAAATTCACCCCTCCACTTT. Together with reference TRBV7-8 and TRBJ1-6, the CDR3 gives the full variable domain: GAGVSQSPRYKVAKRGQDVALRCDPISGHVSLFWYQQALGQGPEFLTYFQNEAQLDKSGLPSDRFFAERPEGSVSTLKIQRTQQEDSAVYLCASSSRQIPNSPLHFGNGTRLTVT.